This T cell receptor (beta chain) was found in a study of metastatic and nonmetastatic thyroid tumors. Study summary: Comparative analysis of repertoires was undertaken across blood and tumor or nodule tissue obtained from malignant and benign thyroid patients. Broader study findings: A significant increase in TCR beta diversity was reportedly seen in malignant thyroid tumors relative to benign nodules, in blood and tumor.

The entire patient cohort was treatment-naive prior to thyroid surgery. With MiXCR, TCRdb reprocessed the PCR reads. This sample has 60,000 to 85,000 clones, with around 19% found just once. This clone was seen a handful of times. Its specificity is not known. Given a much more abundant clone one base away, this may be a read error. Germline CDR1 is KGHDR and CDR2 is SFDVKD. Trimming removed 1 base from V and 5 bases from J; junction bases left unmatched: 10. The CDR3 has 18 amino acids. This chain connects TRBV24-1 to TRBJ2-3; 11 bases are a match to TRBD2. The TCR comes from a female donor with papillary thyroid cancer or a benign thyroid nodule (not recorded which). Some clones in this sample may be carry-over from other donors' samples. The sample taken for sequencing was blood. The CDR3 DNA reads as TGTGCCACCAGTGATTTTAAGCGTAGCGGGAGGGGTGGAGATACGCAGTATTTT. Translating gives CATSDFKRSGRGGDTQYF.